This entry features one T cell receptor (beta chain) sequence. Its antigen is unidentified. These data come from a study of post-analysis software for immune sequencing data. The overall study: The study covered relapsing-remitting, secondary progressive and progressive-relapsing courses of multiple sclerosis.

Unique molecular identifiers were carried by the TCR beta cDNA libraries. TCRdb re-derived calls from the PCR reads in MiXCR, one entry per CDR3 protein. The profile shows about 380,000 distinct CDR3 sequences, around a third of them singletons. The study's findings and limits: When patients were compared with controls, 4 or 5 TRBV segments were more frequent, TRBV5-6, TRBV5-1 and TRBV20-1 among them. Multiple sclerosis patients had significantly lower normalized Chao1 diversity than controls. Samples from one preparation batch, clustered by F measure, grouped strongly together.

CDR1 is MGHRA and CDR2 is YSYEKL in the germline V gene. The length of the CDR3 is 17 residues. J gave up 4 bases and V 3 bases, and 9 bases lay outside the gene matches. This TCR was sampled from a girl between 10 and 17 years old with multiple sclerosis. Sequencing was done on a sample of blood. The chain carries TRBV4-1 and TRBJ2-2; 9 bases fit TRBD1. CDR3 sequence: CASSQRTGVKGTGELFF. The CDR3, as DNA: TGCGCCAGCAGCCAGAGGACAGGGGTAAAGGGCACCGGGGAGCTGTTTTTT.